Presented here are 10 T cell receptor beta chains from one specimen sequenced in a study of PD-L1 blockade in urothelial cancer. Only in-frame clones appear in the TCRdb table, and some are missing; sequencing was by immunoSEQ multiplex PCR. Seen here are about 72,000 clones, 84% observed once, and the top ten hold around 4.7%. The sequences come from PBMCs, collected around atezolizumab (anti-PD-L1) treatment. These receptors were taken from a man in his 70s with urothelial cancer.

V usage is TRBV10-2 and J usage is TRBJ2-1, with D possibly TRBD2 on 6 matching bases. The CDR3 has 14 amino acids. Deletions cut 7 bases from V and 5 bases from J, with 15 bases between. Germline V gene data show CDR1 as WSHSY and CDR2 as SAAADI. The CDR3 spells CASKAGTGHNEQFF. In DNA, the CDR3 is TGCGCCAGCAAGGCAGGGACTGGGCACAATGAGCAGTTCTTC.

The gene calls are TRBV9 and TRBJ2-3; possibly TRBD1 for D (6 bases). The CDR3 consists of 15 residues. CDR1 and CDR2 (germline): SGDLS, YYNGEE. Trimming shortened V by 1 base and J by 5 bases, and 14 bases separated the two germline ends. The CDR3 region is CASSVNPTGLDTQYF. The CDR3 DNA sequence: TGTGCCAGCAGCGTAAATCCTACAGGGTTAGATACGCAGTATTTT.

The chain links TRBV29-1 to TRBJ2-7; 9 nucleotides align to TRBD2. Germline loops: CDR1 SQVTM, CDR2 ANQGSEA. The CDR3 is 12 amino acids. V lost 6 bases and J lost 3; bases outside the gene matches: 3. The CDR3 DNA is TGCAGCGTACTAGCGGGTGGCTACGAGCAGTACTTC. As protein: CSVLAGGYEQYF.

CDR3 residues: CASSLAATGYEQYF. The CDR3 region has the DNA TGTGCCAGCAGTCTTGCGGCTACCGGATACGAGCAGTACTTC. The V and J genes are TRBV27 and TRBJ2-7; no firm D call. In germline, CDR1 is MNHEY, CDR2 SMNVEV (reference sequence). The CDR3 loop spans 14 amino acids. V lost 5 bases, J lost 4 bases, and 15 bases lay in between.

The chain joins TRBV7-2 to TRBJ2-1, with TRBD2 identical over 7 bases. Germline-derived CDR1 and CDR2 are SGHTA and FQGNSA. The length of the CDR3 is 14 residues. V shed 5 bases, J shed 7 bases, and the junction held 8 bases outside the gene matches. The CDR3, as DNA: TGTGCCAGCAGCCCGCTAGCGGCGATAAATGAGCAGTTCTTC. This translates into CASSPLAAINEQFF.

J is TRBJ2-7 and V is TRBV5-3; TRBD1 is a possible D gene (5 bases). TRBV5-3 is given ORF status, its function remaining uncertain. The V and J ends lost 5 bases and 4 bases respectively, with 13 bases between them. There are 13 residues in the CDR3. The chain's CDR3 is CARRTNTGYEQYF. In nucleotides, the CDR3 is TGTGCCAGAAGGACGAATACAGGTTACGAGCAGTACTTC.

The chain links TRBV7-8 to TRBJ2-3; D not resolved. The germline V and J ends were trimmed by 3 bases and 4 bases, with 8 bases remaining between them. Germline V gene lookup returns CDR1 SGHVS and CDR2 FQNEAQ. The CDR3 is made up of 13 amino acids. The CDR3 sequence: CASSFQSPDTQYF. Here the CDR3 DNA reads TGTGCCAGCAGCTTCCAGTCCCCAGATACGCAGTATTTT.

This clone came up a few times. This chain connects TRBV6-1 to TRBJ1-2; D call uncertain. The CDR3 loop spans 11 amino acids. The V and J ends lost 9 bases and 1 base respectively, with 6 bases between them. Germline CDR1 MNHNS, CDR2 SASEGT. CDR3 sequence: CASQINYGYTF. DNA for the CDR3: TGTGCCAGTCAGATTAACTATGGCTACACCTTC.

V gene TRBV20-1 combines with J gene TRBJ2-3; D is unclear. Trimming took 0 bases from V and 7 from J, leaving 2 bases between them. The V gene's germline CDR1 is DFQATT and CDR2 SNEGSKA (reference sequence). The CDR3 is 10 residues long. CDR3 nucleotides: TGCAGTGCTAGAGATAATACGCAGTATTTT. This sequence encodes CSARDNTQYF.

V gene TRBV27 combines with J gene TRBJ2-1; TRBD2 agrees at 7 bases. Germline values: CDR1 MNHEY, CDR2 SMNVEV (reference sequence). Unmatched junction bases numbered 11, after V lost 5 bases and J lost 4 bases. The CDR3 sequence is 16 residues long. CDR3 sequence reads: CASSPPGLLTYNEQFF. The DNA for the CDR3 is TGTGCCAGCAGTCCTCCGGGACTACTAACTTACAATGAGCAGTTCTTC.